This TCR beta chain was sequenced for a study of tumor and adjacent non-tumor tissue in lung cancer (dated by TCRdb to the late 2010s). With regard to the full study: The cohort included eleven to twelve adenocarcinoma, a couple of squamous cell carcinoma and 1 small cell lung cancer patients. Sequencing generated a total of roughly 130 million productive TCRbeta reads, averaging about 4.17 million reads per sample. Using bulk TCRbeta repertoires from under 18 lung cancer patients, the study set lung tumor tissue side by side with matched distant non-tumor lung tissue. More than 25 paired specimens, one tumor and one normal lung sample per patient, were profiled by TCRbeta CDR3 sequencing. Ages among the roughly 15 patients ranged from roughly 30 to 76 years, there were roughly ten men and 5 women, and disease was at TNM stage I to III. The paper as a whole reports these results and caveats: Peripheral blood was not sequenced, so blood TCRbeta repertoires were not examined in the lung cancer patients of the study. The cohort had only about 16 patients, and the authors noted that larger samples and more detailed clinical data are needed. TCR diversity was significantly higher in younger patients, and greater tumor TCR diversity was associated with shorter overall survival and shorter disease-free survival. The methods do not name the sequencing platform or mention unique molecular identifiers. TCR diversity (inverse Simpson) was significantly higher in tumor than in normal lung tissue (roughly 430 vs 170, P = 0.0075, Mann-Whitney U test). A significantly larger cumulative share of the repertoire was made up by the top 100 clones in normal lung than in tumor tissue.

Libraries were constructed by multiplex PCR. Sequencing was performed on an Illumina HiSeq 2500. TCRbeta libraries were constructed through three rounds of nested PCR with primers (Table S4) according to protocols adapted from ARM-PCR. PCR products of 200-500 bp were gel-excised and purified with the QIAquick gel extraction kit before sequencing. As for how the authors treated the data: Reads were cleaned using Trimmomatic, were merged into complete CDR3 sequences using FLASH, and were assigned to V(D)J germline segments using MiTCR. Clonal diversity was calculated as the inverse Simpson's index using VDJtools. In-frame sequences without a premature stop codon were defined as productive reads. TCRdb reran the public reads through fastp at Q25 and MiXCR, keeping productive beta chains. Here each entry gathers all rows of one CDR3 protein and keeps the most common genes and DNA. It is TCRdb's table, rather than the study itself, that gives the V and J calls and clone size. The sample table records 200,000 or so distinct CDR3 sequences; about 76% of these occur just once. Roughly 24% of the sample rests with the top ten.

RNA was extracted from bulk unsorted tissue and checked for quality with a NanoDrop ND-1000 and an Agilent 2100. All donors had newly diagnosed lung cancer, had not received prior chemotherapy, and were admitted for thoracic surgery in China between August and November 2014. The study excluded patients who had received radiotherapy or chemotherapy before or who had another cancer at the same time. Pieces of surgical tissue measuring about 1-2 cm3 were kept in RNAlater solution and stored at -80 degrees C until use. The CDR3 sequence holds 11 residues, the cysteine and phenylalanine included. Only CDR3 DNA remains: 33 bases, in frame from the first base. Trimming costs V 8 bases and J 4 bases, and their ends lie 8 bases apart. The germline V gene supplies CDR1 MDHEN and CDR2 SYDVKM. Concerning this clonotype: It has no known antigen specificity. No much larger clone exists at a distance of one base, and base qualities are not known.

This sequence originates from a man between 60 and 75 years old with non-small cell lung cancer. Material for sequencing was lung tumor tissue. The chain links TRBV28 with TRBJ1-2, with an unclear D gene assignment. The DNA reads as follows: TGTGCCAGCTATTCGGGCTATGGCTACACCTTC. It encodes CASYSGYGYTF.